Sequencing of this TCR beta chain was carried out in a study of blood T cell repertoires in COVID-19. Across the study: COVID-19 samples collected from the United States, Italy and Spain covered acute and convalescent phases. From T cells, B-cell-depleted T cells, or PBMCs came the material, which was cDNA or gDNA.

The germline V and J ends were trimmed by 9 bases and 2 bases, with 8 bases remaining between them. The CDR3 extends over 12 amino acids. Looked up from germline, CDR1 is KGHDR and CDR2 is SFDVKD. Per the study methods: Scientists estimated how many nucleated cells there were by amplifying reference gene primers. The data were produced by immunoSEQ multiplex PCR, yet TCRdb's version contains in-frame clones alone and is incomplete. V and J calls and clone size follow that table, whereas D and trimming were derived from the DNA. In the table there are hundreds of thousands of clones, over 75% of which are singletons.

The gene calls are TRBV24-1 and TRBJ2-3; a weak D match, TRBD1 (5 bases). Sequences were obtained from peripheral blood. This TCR came from a human donor in a cohort sampled during active COVID-19. For the CDR3, the DNA is TGTGCCACCTCGACAGACACAGATACGCAGTATTTT. Translating gives CATSTDTDTQYF.